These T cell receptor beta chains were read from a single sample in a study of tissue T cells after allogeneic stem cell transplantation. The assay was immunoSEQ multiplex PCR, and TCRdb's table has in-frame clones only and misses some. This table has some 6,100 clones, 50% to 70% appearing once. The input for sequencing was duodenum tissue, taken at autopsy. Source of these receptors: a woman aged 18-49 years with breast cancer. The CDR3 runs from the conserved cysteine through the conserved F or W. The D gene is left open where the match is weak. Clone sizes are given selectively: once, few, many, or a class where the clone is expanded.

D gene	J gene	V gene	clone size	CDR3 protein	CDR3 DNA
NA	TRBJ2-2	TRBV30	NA	CAHAPGPGELFF	TGTGCCCATGCACCCGGGCCGGGGGAGCTGTTTTTT
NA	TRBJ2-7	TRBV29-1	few	CSVRGKGGSYEQYF	TGCAGCGTCCGTGGGAAGGGGGGATCCTACGAGCAGTACTTC
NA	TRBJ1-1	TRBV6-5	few	CASSTQGNTEAFF	TGTGCCAGCAGTACACAGGGGAACACTGAAGCTTTCTTT
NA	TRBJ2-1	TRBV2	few	CASTGLNNEQFF	TGTGCCAGCACGGGACTGAACAATGAGCAGTTCTTC
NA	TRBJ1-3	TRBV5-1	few	CASSPGGSGNTIYF	TGCGCCAGCAGCCCCGGCGGCTCTGGAAACACCATATATTTT
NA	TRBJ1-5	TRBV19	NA	CASTTAPPPPYSNQPQHF	TGTGCCAGTACCACAGCCCCACCACCGCCCTATAGCAATCAGCCCCAGCATTTT
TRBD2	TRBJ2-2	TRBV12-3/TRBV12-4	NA	CASRGGYTGELFF	TGTGCCAGCCGGGGGGGTTACACCGGGGAGCTGTTTTTT
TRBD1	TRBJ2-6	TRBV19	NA	CASSSSGTGWTGANVLTF	TGTGCCAGTAGTTCCTCCGGGACAGGGTGGACTGGGGCCAACGTCCTGACTTTC
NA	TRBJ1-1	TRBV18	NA	CASSSSLMNTEAFF	TGTGCCAGCTCATCCTCCCTCATGAACACTGAAGCTTTCTTT
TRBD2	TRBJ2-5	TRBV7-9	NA	CASSFSGGQETQYF	TGTGCCAGCAGTTTTAGCGGGGGTCAAGAGACCCAGTACTTC
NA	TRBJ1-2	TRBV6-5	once	CASSYRPLGGYTF	TGTGCCAGCAGTTACAGGCCTTTGGGTGGCTACACCTTC
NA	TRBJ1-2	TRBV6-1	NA	CASSDQLGGYTF	TGTGCCAGCAGTGACCAGCTGGGTGGCTACACCTTC
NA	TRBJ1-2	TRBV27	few	CASSPNRRGPYTF	TGTGCCAGCAGTCCTAACCGGCGGGGGCCCTACACCTTC
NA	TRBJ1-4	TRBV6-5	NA	CASSYSRRDEKLFF	TGTGCCAGCAGTTACTCGCGTAGGGATGAAAAACTGTTTTTT
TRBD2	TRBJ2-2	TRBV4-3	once	CASSQNPLAGVLGNTGELFF	TGCGCCAGCAGCCAAAACCCCTTAGCGGGGGTCTTAGGTAACACCGGGGAGCTGTTTTTT
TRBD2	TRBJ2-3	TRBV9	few	CASSVPAGGDTQYF	TGTGCCAGCAGCGTTCCGGCGGGAGGGGATACGCAGTATTTT
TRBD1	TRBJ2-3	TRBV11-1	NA	CASRFQGATDTQYF	TGTGCCAGCAGGTTTCAGGGGGCTACAGATACGCAGTATTTT
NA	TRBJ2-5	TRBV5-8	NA	CASLIGVYQETQYF	TGTGCCAGCCTAATAGGGGTGTACCAAGAGACCCAGTACTTC
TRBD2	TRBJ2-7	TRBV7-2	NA	CASSLARGGYEQYF	TGTGCCAGCAGCTTAGCGCGGGGGGGTTACGAGCAGTACTTC
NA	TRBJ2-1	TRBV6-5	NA	CASRSPGHRAEQFF	TGTGCCAGCAGATCCCCGGGGCATAGGGCTGAGCAGTTCTTC
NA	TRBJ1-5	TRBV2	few	CASSEEGNQPQHF	TGTGCCAGCAGTGAAGAGGGCAATCAGCCCCAGCATTTT
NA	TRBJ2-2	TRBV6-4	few	CASSDGGTTGELFF	TGTGCCAGCAGTGACGGGGGTACCACCGGGGAGCTGTTTTTT
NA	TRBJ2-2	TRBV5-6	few	CAGLRAGVAGELFF	TGTGCCGGCCTACGGGCAGGGGTGGCCGGGGAGCTGTTTTTT
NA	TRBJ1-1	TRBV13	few	CASSLRGPEAFF	TGTGCCAGCAGCCTCAGGGGCCCTGAAGCTTTCTTT
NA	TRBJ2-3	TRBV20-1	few	CSAPLPDTQYF	TGCAGTGCCCCGCTTCCAGATACGCAGTATTTT
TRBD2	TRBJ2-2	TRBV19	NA	CASTRTSGTGELFF	TGTGCCAGTACCAGGACTAGCGGGACCGGGGAGCTGTTTTTT
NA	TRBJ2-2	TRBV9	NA	CASSVEVGAGELFF	TGTGCCAGCAGCGTAGAGGTCGGGGCCGGGGAGCTGTTTTTT
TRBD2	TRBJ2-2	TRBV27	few	CASSLLVAGGAGELFF	TGTGCCAGCAGTTTATTAGTAGCGGGCGGGGCCGGGGAGCTGTTTTTT
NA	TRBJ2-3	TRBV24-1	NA	CATSDFKSHVGDTQYF	TGTGCCACCAGTGATTTTAAGTCTCATGTGGGAGATACGCAGTATTTT
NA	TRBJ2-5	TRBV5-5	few	CASSFGTASLGETQYF	TGTGCCAGCAGCTTTGGGACGGCCTCCCTGGGGGAGACCCAGTACTTC
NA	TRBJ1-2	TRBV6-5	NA	CASRSSGTALGYTF	TGTGCCAGCAGATCCTCCGGGACTGCCCTTGGCTACACCTTC
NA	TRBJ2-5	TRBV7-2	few	CASSFQETQYF	TGTGCCAGCAGCTTCCAAGAGACCCAGTACTTC
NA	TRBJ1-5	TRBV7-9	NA	CASSDTGLVNQPQHF	TGTGCCAGCAGCGACACGGGACTCGTCAATCAGCCCCAGCATTTT
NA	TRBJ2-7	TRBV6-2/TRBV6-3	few	CASSYVGGTYEQYF	TGTGCCAGCAGTTACGTTGGGGGAACCTACGAGCAGTACTTC
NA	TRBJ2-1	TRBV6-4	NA	CASSDHSGPYNEQFF	TGTGCCAGCAGTGACCATAGCGGCCCTTACAATGAGCAGTTCTTC
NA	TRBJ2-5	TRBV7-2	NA	CASSRVPARGGETQYF	TGTGCGAGCAGCAGAGTCCCGGCTCGGGGCGGAGAGACCCAGTACTTC
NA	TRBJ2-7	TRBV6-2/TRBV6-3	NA	CASSYVSGYEQYF	TGTGCCAGCAGTTACGTCTCCGGATACGAGCAGTACTTC
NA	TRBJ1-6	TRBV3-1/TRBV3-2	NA	CASSQDWGGNSPLHF	TGTGCCAGCAGCCAAGATTGGGGAGGGAATTCACCCCTCCACTTT
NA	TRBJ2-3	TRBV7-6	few	CASSIPNTDTQYF	TGTGCCAGCAGCATACCCAACACAGATACGCAGTATTTT
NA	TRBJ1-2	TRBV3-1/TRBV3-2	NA	CASSLDTFPNYGYTF	TGTGCCAGCAGCCTTGACACGTTTCCTAACTATGGCTACACCTTC
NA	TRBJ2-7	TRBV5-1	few	CASSPGAFYDEQYF	TGCGCCAGCAGCCCCGGAGCATTTTACGACGAGCAGTACTTC
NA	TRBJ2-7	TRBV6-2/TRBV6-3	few	CASSYSTSEQYF	TGTGCCAGCAGTTACTCGACTAGCGAGCAGTACTTC
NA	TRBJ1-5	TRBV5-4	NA	CASSLGGEGSNQPQHF	TGTGCCAGCAGCTTGGGGGGTGAGGGGAGCAATCAGCCCCAGCATTTT
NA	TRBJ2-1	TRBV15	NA	CATSREDIGDPLIDEQFF	TGTGCCACTAGCAGAGAGGATATTGGAGACCCGTTAATCGATGAGCAGTTCTTC
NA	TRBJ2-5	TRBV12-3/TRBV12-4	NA	CASSLVRPGTQYF	TGTGCCAGCAGCCTAGTGCGACCGGGGACCCAGTACTTC
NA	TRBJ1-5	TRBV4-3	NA	CASSQVIHSNQPQHF	TGCGCCAGCAGCCAGGTCATTCATAGCAATCAGCCCCAGCATTTT
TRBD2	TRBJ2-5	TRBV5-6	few	CASGRAGVSETQYF	TGTGCCAGCGGGCGAGCGGGAGTGAGTGAGACCCAGTACTTC
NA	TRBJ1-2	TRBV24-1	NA	CATSDFNRVGYTF	TGTGCCACCAGTGATTTTAACAGGGTCGGCTACACCTTC
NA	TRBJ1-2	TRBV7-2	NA	CASSLDAGVNGYTF	TGTGCCAGCAGCCTGGACGCAGGGGTTAATGGCTACACCTTC
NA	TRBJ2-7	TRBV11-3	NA	CASSRSGLSGEQYF	TGTGCCAGCAGCCGATCGGGACTTTCTGGCGAGCAGTACTTC
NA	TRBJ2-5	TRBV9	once	CASSVGGSGPVGATQYF	TGTGCCAGCAGCGTGGGGGGCAGCGGGCCTGTTGGCGCAACCCAGTACTTC
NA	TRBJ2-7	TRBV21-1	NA	CASSKSGGHRIDYEQYF	TGTGCCAGCAGCAAATCCGGCGGACATCGAATCGACTACGAGCAGTACTTC
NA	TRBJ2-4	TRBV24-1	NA	CATSGRNSDIQYF	TGTGCCACCAGTGGGAGGAATTCGGACATTCAGTACTTC
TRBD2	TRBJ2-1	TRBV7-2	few	CASSFPTSGGAGYNEQFF	TGTGCCAGCAGCTTCCCGACTAGCGGGGGGGCCGGGTACAATGAGCAGTTCTTC
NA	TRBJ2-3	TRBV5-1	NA	CASSWGGGGTDTQYF	TGCGCCAGCAGCTGGGGAGGAGGGGGCACAGATACGCAGTATTTT
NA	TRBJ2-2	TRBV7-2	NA	CASSPGPRATGELFF	TGTGCCAGCAGCCCAGGACCGAGGGCCACCGGGGAGCTGTTTTTT
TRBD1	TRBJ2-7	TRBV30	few	CAWSGTVHSYEQYF	TGTGCCTGGAGCGGGACAGTACACTCCTACGAGCAGTACTTC